This record looks at one TCR beta chain sequence and its context. As defined, naive CD8 cells were CD45RO-negative and positively selected for CCR7, with terminally differentiated effector memory CD45RA+ cells excluded. The data were obtained in a study of shared clonotypes between healthy human individuals. Assay: immunoSEQ multiplex PCR; the TCRdb copy retains only in-frame clones and omits some. The table includes about 590,000 clones, just under 97% detected once. Germline lookup yields CDR1 LNHDA and CDR2 SQIVND (reference sequence). There are 13 residues in the CDR3. Trimming took off 5 bases at V and 2 bases at J, with 10 bases between the two ends.

The chain combines TRBV19 with TRBJ2-7, with D tentatively TRBD1 (6 bases). This receptor was obtained from a woman aged 25 to 39 in good health. The sample taken for sequencing was naive CD8+ T cells sorted from blood. The chain's CDR3 is CASSSTGPYEQYF. The CDR3 nucleotides are TGTGCCAGTAGTTCGACAGGCCCCTACGAGCAGTACTTC.